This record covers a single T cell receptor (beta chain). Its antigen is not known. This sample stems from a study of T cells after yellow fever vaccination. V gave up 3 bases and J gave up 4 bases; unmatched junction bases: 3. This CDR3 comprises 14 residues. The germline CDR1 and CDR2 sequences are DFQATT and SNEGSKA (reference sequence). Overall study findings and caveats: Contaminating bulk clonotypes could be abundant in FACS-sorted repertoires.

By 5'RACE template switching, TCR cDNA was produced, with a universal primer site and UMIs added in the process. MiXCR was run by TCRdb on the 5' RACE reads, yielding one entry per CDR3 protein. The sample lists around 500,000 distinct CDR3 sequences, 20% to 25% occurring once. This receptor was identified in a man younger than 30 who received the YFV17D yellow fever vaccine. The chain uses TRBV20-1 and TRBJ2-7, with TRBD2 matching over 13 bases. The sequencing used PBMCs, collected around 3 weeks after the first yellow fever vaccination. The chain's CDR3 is CSARGLAGIYEQYF. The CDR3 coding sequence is TGCAGTGCTAGGGGACTAGCGGGGATATACGAGCAGTACTTC.